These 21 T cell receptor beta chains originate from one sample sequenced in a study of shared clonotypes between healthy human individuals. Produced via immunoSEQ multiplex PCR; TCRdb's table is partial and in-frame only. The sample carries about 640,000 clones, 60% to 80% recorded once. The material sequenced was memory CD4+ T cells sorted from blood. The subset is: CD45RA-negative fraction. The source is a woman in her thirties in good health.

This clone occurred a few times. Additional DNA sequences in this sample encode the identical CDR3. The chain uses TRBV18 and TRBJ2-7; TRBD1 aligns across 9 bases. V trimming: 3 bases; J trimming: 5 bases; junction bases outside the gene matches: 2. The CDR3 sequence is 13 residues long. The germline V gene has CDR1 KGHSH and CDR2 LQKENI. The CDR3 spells CASSPRTGDEQYF. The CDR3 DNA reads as TGTGCCAGCTCACCGCGGACAGGGGACGAGCAGTACTTC.

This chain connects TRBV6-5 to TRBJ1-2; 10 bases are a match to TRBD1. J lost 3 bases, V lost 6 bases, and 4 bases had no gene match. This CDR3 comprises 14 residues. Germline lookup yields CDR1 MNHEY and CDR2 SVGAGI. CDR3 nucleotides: TGTGCCAGCAGCTCCGGGACAGGGGACTATGGCTACACCTTC. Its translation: CASSSGTGDYGYTF.

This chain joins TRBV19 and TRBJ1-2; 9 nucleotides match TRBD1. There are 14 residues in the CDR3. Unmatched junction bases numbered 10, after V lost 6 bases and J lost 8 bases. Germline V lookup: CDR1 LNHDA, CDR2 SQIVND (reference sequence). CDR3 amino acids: CASRDRGILRGYTF. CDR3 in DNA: TGTGCCAGTAGAGACAGGGGGATCTTGAGAGGCTACACCTTC.

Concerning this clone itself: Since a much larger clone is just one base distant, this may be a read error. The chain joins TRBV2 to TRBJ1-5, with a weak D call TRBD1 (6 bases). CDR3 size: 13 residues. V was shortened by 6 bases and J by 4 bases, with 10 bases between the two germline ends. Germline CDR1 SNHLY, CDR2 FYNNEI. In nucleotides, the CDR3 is TGTGCCAGCAGCAGACAGGAGAATCAGCCCCAGCATTTT. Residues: CASSRQENQPQHF.

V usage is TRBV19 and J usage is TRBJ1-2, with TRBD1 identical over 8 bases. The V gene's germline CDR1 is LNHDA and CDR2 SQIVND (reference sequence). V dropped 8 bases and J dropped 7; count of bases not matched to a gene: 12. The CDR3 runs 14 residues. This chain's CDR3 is CASYRTGFGVGYTF. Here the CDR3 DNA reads TGTGCCAGTTACCGGACAGGGTTTGGTGTTGGCTACACCTTC.

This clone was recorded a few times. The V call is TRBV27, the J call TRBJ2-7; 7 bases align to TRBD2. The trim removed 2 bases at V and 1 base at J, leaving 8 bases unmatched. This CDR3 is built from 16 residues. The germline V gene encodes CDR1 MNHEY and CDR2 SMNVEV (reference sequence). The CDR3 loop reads CASSLARGEGSYEQYF. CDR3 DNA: TGTGCCAGCAGTTTAGCTCGGGGGGAAGGATCCTACGAGCAGTACTTC.

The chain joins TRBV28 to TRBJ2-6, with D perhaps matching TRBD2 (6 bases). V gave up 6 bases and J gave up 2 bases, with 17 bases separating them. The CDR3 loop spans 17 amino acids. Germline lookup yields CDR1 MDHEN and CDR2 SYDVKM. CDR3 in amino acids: CASSRVGLGPGANVLTF. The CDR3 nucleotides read TGTGCCAGCAGCCGGGTGGGACTGGGTCCTGGGGCCAACGTCCTGACTTTC.

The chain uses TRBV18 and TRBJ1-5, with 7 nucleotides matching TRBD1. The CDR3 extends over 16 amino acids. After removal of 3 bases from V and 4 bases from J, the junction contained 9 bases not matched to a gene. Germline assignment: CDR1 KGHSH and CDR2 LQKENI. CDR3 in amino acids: CASSPQTGHLNQPQHF. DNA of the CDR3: TGTGCCAGCTCACCTCAGACAGGGCATCTTAATCAGCCCCAGCATTTT.

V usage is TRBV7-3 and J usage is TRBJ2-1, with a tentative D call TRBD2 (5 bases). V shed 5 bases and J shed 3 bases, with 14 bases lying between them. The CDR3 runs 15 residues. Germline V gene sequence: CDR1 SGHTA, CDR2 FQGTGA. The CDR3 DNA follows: TGTGCCAGCAGCCTAGGTGAGGGATTCTACAATGAGCAGTTCTTC. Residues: CASSLGEGFYNEQFF. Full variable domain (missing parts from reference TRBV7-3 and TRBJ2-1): GAGVSQTPSNKVTEKGKYVELRCDPISGHTALYWYRQSLGQGPEFLIYFQGTGAADDSGLPNDRFFAVRPEGSVSTLKIQRTERGDSAVYLCASSLGEGFYNEQFFGPGTRLTVL.

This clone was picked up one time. CDR3 in amino acids: CASSDPSGRYQETQYF. The CDR3 DNA is TGTGCCAGCAGCGACCCTAGCGGGAGGTACCAAGAGACCCAGTACTTC. This chain joins TRBV21-1 and TRBJ2-5; the table's TRBD2 call for D was not verified on the DNA. TRBV21-1 is annotated as a pseudogene. This CDR3 spans 16 amino acids.

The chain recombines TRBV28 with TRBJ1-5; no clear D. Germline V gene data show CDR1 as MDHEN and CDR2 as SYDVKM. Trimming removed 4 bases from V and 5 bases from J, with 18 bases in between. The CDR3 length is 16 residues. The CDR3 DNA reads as TGTGCCAGCAGTTGGTCTAGCCCTTACCCTTATCAGCCCCAGCATTTT. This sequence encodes CASSWSSPYPYQPQHF.

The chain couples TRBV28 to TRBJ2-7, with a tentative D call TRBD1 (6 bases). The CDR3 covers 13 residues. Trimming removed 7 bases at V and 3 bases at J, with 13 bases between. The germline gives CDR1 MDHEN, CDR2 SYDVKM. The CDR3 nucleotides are TGTGCCAGCATCGCCGGGACAAACTACGAGCAGTACTTC. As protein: CASIAGTNYEQYF.

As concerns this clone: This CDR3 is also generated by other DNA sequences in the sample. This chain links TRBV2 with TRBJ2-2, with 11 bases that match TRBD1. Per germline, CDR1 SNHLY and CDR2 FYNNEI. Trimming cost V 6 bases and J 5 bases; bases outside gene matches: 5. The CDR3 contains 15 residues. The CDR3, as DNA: TGTGCCAGCAGCGAGGGACAGGGGGGGACCGGGGAGCTGTTTTTT. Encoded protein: CASSEGQGGTGELFF.

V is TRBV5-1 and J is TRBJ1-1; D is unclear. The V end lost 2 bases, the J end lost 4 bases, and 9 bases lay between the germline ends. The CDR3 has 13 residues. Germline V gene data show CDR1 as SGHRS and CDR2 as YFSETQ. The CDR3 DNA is TGCGCCAGCAGCTTCGTGGGGTTCACTGAAGCTTTCTTT. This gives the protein CASSFVGFTEAFF.

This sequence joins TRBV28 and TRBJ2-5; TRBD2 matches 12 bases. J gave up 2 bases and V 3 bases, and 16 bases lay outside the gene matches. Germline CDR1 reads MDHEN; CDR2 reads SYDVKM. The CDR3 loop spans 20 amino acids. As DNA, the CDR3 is TGTGCCAGCAGTTTTGAGATGCGACTAGCGGGAGTGGGGGATCAAGAGACCCAGTACTTC. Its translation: CASSFEMRLAGVGDQETQYF.

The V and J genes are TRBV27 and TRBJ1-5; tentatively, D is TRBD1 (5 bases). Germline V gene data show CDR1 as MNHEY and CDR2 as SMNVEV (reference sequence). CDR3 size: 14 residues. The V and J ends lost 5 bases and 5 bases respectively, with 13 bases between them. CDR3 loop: CASSPGDGHQPQHF. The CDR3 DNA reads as TGTGCCAGCAGTCCCGGGGACGGTCATCAGCCCCAGCATTTT.

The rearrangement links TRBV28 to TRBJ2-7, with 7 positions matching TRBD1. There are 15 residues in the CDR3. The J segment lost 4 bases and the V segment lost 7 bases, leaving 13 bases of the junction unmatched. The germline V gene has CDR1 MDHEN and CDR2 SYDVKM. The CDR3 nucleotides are TGTGCCAGCATCCCACCAGGGGGAGCGTATTACGAGCAGTACTTC. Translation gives CASIPPGGAYYEQYF.

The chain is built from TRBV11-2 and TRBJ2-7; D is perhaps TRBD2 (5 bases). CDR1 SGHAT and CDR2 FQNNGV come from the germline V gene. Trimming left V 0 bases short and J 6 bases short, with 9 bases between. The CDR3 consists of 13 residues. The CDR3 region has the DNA TGTGCCAGCAGCTTAGATGCGGGCCGCGAGCAGTACTTC. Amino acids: CASSLDAGREQYF.

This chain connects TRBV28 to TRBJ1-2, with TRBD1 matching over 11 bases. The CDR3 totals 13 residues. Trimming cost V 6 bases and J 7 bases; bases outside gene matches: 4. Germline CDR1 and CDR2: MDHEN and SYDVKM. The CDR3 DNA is TGTGCCAGCAGAGGACAGGGGGCGCGTGGCTACACCTTC. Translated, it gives CASRGQGARGYTF.

CDR3 sequence: CASRTSGLTGELFF. CDR3 DNA sequence: TGTGCCAGCAGGACTAGCGGACTCACCGGGGAGCTGTTTTTT. V usage is TRBV6-6 and J usage is TRBJ2-2; 9 bases fit TRBD2. Germline V CDR1 and CDR2: MNHNY, SVGAGI (reference sequence). The J segment lost 4 bases and the V segment lost 6 bases, leaving 3 bases of the junction unmatched. The CDR3 is 14 amino acids.

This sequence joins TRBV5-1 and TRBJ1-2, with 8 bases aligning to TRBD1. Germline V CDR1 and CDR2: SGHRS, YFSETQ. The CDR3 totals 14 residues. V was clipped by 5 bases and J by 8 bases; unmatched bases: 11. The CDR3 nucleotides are TGCGCCAGCAGACCGGACAGGGCGATGAGGGGCTACACCTTC. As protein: CASRPDRAMRGYTF.